This T cell receptor (beta chain) was sequenced during a study of cytomegalovirus exposure and HLA in healthy donors. The PCR ran on 60 Vbeta and 13 Jbeta primers. Sequencing used immunoSEQ multiplex PCR; TCRdb keeps in-frame clones, though not all of them. The table lists fewer than 200,000 clones, 75% of them singletons. The V gene's germline CDR1 is LNHDA and CDR2 SQIVND (reference sequence). There are 17 residues in the CDR3. V trimming: 4 bases; J trimming: 7 bases; junction bases outside the gene matches: 13. The chain joins TRBV19 to TRBJ1-5; 10 bases map to TRBD1. The specimen sequenced was PBMCs. This TCR derives from a female donor in good health and CMV-seronegative. CDR3 sequence (DNA): TGTGCCAGTAGTAGCCAACTCCGGGACAGGGGACGACAGCCCCAGCATTTT. It encodes CASSSQLRDRGRQPQHF.